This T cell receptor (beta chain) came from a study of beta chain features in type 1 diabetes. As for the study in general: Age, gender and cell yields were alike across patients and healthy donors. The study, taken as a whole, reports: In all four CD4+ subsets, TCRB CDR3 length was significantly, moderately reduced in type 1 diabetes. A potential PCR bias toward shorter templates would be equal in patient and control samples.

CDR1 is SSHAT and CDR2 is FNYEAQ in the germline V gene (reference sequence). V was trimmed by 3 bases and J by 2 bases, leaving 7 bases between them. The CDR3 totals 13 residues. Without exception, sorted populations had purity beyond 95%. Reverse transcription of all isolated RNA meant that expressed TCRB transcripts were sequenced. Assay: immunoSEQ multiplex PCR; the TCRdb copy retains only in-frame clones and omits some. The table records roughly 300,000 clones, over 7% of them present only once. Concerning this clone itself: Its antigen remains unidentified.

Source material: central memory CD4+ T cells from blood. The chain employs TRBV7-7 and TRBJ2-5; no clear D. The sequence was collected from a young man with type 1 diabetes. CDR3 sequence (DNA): TGTGCCAGCAGCTTCCGCCGGCAAGAGACCCAGTACTTC. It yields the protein CASSFRRQETQYF.